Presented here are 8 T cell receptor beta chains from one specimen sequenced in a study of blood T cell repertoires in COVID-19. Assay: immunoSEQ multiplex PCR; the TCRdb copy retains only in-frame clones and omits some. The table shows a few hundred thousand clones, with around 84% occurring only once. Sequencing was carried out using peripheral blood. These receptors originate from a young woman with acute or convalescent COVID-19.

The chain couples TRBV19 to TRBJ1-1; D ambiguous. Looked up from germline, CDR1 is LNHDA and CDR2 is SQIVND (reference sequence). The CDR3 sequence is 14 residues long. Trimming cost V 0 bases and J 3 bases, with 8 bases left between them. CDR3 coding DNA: TGTGCCAGTAGTATAGATGGCGGCTACACTGAAGCTTTCTTT. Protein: CASSIDGGYTEAFF.

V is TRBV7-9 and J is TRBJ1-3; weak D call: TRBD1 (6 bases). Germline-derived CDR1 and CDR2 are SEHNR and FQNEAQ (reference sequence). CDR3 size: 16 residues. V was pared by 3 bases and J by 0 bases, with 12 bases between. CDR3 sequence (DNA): TGTGCCAGCAGCTTGGCCACAGGGACCTCTGGAAACACCATATATTTT. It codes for CASSLATGTSGNTIYF.

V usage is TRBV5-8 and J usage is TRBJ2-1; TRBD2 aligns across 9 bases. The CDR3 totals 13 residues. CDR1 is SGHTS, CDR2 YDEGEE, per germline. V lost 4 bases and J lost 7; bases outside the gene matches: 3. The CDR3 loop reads CASSGTSWNEQFF. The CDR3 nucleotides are TGTGCCAGCAGCGGGACTAGCTGGAATGAGCAGTTCTTC.

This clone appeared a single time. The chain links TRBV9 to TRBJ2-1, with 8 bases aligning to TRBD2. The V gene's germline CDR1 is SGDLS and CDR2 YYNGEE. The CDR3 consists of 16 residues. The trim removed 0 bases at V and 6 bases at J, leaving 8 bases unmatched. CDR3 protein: CASSVDVAGGANEQFF. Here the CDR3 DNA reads TGTGCCAGCAGCGTAGATGTTGCGGGAGGCGCCAATGAGCAGTTCTTC.

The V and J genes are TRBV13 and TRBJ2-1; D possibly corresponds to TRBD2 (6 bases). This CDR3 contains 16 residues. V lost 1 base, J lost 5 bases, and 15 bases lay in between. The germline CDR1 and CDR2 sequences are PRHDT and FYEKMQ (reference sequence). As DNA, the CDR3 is TGTGCCAGCAGCTTAGCCCTTAGCGGATCTAACAATGAGCAGTTCTTC. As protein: CASSLALSGSNNEQFF.

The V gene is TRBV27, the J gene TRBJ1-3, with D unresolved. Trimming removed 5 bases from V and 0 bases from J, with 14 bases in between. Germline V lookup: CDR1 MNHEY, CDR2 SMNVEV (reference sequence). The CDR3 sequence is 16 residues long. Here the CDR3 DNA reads TGTGCCAGCAGTCGAGCCGCCTCAATCTCTGGAAACACCATATATTTT. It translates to CASSRAASISGNTIYF.

The CDR3 loop reads CASFPPGNTEAFF. The DNA for the CDR3 is TGTGCCAGCTTCCCCCCCGGGAACACTGAAGCTTTCTTT. The chain carries TRBV5-5 and TRBJ1-1; D call uncertain. Germline values: CDR1 SGHKS, CDR2 YYEKEE (reference sequence). The CDR3 contains 13 residues. The V and J ends lost 7 bases and 1 base respectively, with 11 bases between them. Supplemented by reference TRBV5-5 and TRBJ1-1, the full variable domain reads DAGVTQSPTHLIKTRGQQVTLRCSPISGHKSVSWYQQVLGQGPQFIFQYYEKEERGRGNFPDRFSARQFPNYSSELNVNALLLGDSALYLCASFPPGNTEAFFGQGTRLTVV.

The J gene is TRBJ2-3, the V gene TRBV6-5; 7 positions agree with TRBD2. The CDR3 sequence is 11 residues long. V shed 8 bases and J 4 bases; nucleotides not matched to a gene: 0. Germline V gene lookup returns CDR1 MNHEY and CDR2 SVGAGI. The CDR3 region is CASREADTQYF. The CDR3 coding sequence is TGTGCCAGCCGGGAGGCAGATACGCAGTATTTT.